The 7 T cell receptor beta chains given below trace back to one sample, sequenced in a study of cytomegalovirus exposure and HLA in healthy donors. With 60 Vbeta and 13 Jbeta primers, the PCR was carried out. Sequenced by immunoSEQ multiplex PCR; TCRdb stores in-frame clones only, minus some. The table lists 150,000 to 200,000 clones, 65% to 90% of them singletons, with over 2% in the top ten. The material sequenced was PBMCs. These receptors all come from a woman in her fifties or sixties in good health and CMV-seronegative.

The chain links TRBV6-5 to TRBJ1-1; 7 positions match TRBD1. With 6 bases clipped from V and 1 base from J, the junction kept 5 bases outside the gene matches. Germline assignment: CDR1 MNHEY and CDR2 SVGAGI. This CDR3 is built from 14 residues. The CDR3 DNA reads TGTGCCAGCAGCGGACAGGCGACGAACACTGAAGCTTTCTTT. Amino acids: CASSGQATNTEAFF.

This clone showed up just a few times. The chain uses TRBV2 and TRBJ2-5, with unresolved D. Germline loops: CDR1 SNHLY, CDR2 FYNNEI. V lost 9 bases and J lost 3, with 17 bases in between. This CDR3 comprises 14 residues. In DNA form, the CDR3 reads TGTGCCAGTCCTAGACTCGAATTGGAAGAGACCCAGTACTTC. This translates into CASPRLELEETQYF.

The V and J genes are TRBV7-9 and TRBJ2-5, with 12 bases fitting TRBD2. Per the germline V gene, CDR1 is SEHNR and CDR2 is FQNEAQ (reference sequence). The CDR3 consists of 16 residues. The trim removed 5 bases at V and 0 bases at J, leaving 4 bases unmatched. DNA of the CDR3: TGTGCCAGCAGCCTGGGGACTAGCGGGCACCAAGAGACCCAGTACTTC. It encodes CASSLGTSGHQETQYF.

This clone was seen a single time. The chain employs TRBV7-2 and TRBJ2-3; D not resolved. CDR1 and CDR2 from the germline V gene are SGHTA and FQGNSA. Trimming took 4 bases from V and 4 from J, leaving 9 bases between them. The CDR3 length is 13 residues. The CDR3 is CASSSVGPDTQYF. The CDR3 DNA is TGTGCCAGCAGCTCTGTGGGCCCAGATACGCAGTATTTT.

This clone appeared a single time. J is TRBJ2-2 and V is TRBV5-8; D unresolved. Trimming pared 0 bases from V and 6 bases from J, leaving 6 bases between. The length of the CDR3 is 13 residues. Germline CDR1 SGHTS, CDR2 YDEGEE. CDR3 sequence (DNA): TGTGCCAGCAGCTTGGTGGCGGCCGGGGAGCTGTTTTTT. Its translation is CASSLVAAGELFF.

The CDR3 loop reads CAARGGGPISKTQYF. Written as DNA, the CDR3 is TGTGCCGCCCGAGGGGGGGGACCTATCTCAAAGACCCAGTACTTC. The chain is built from TRBV28 and TRBJ2-5, with a possible D match to TRBD2 (7 bases). This CDR3 region has 15 residues. V lost 11 bases and J lost 6, with 25 bases in between. Per germline, CDR1 MDHEN and CDR2 SYDVKM.

The chain couples TRBV5-1 to TRBJ2-3; D not certain. V dropped 0 bases and J dropped 0 bases, with 8 bases sitting between them. There are 15 residues in the CDR3. Germline V lookup: CDR1 SGHRS, CDR2 YFSETQ. CDR3 amino acids: CASSLVTVSTDTQYF. In DNA form, the CDR3 reads TGCGCCAGCAGCTTGGTTACAGTTAGCACAGATACGCAGTATTTT.